This TCR beta chain was identified during a study of T cell changes during pregnancy in multiple sclerosis (dated by TCRdb to the late 2010s). Context from the whole study: In women with multiple sclerosis, the researchers looked at how the T cell repertoire shifted as pregnancy progressed.

Taken from the germline V gene, the CDR1 and CDR2 loops are ENHRY and SYGVKD. From the cysteine up to the phenylalanine, the CDR3 has a length of 17 residues. Only the CDR3 DNA is retained, 51 bases long and in frame from the first base. Relative to germline, V is missing 0 bases and J is missing 3 bases, with 8 bases of the junction outside any gene match. Receptors were amplified or captured by the immunoSEQ multiplex PCR assay. In TCRdb, the immuneACCESS table is reduced to in-frame sequences with V and J assigned. These tables do not hold every clone; where another copy was compared, an unresolved V gene accounts for under half, and the others remain unexplained. The sample yields some 37,000 clones; around 90% were counted once. More than 1% of the sample lies in the top ten. A note on this clone: Its recognized antigen is unknown. No per-base quality is available; no much larger clone lies one base away.

This clonotype originated in a female donor with multiple sclerosis, enrolled in a pregnancy study. This receptor chain uses TRBV10-3 and TRBJ2-4; 7 bases in the junction line up with TRBD2. This sample comprised CD4+ T cells from peripheral blood mononuclear cells, obtained before pregnancy. The CDR3 protein sequence reads: CAISESGRAGNKNIQYF. The nucleotide sequence is TGTGCCATCAGTGAGTCTGGGAGGGCTGGTAACAAAAACATTCAGTACTTC.